This T cell receptor (beta chain) was identified in a study of blood T cell repertoires in COVID-19. Study overall: Both acute and convalescent COVID-19 samples were obtained from the United States, Italy and Spain. T cells, B-cell-depleted T cells, or PBMCs supplied cDNA or gDNA.

The J segment lost 10 bases and the V segment lost 0 bases, leaving 14 bases of the junction unmatched. The CDR3 spans 17 residues. Germline assignment: CDR1 SGHNT and CDR2 YENEEA. In the original workflow: Reference gene primer amplification gave estimated nucleated cell counts. Produced via immunoSEQ multiplex PCR; TCRdb's table is partial and in-frame only. Clone size and the V and J calls come from that table; the DNA yielded D and trimming. The sample has hundreds of thousands of clones; about 85% are singletons. Sequenced material: peripheral blood. The TCR originated in a man younger than 35 with active or convalescent COVID-19. The rearrangement links TRBV11-3 to TRBJ2-1; 8 bases match TRBD2. This CDR3 reads CASSLDPRLSGIHEQFF. CDR3 nucleotides: TGTGCCAGCAGCTTAGACCCACGACTTAGCGGGATACACGAGCAGTTCTTC.